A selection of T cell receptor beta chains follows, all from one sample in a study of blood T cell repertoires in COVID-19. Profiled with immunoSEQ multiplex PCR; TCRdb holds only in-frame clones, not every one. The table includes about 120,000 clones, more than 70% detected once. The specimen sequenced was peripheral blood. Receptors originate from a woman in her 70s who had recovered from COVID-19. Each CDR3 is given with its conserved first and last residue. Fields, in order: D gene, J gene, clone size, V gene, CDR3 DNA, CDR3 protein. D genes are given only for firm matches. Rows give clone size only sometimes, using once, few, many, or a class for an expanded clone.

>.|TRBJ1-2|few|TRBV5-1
TGCGCCAGCAGCTTGGGAGGGTCGAACTATGGCTACACCTTC
CASSLGGSNYGYTF
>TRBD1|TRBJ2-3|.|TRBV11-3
TGTGCCAGCAGCTTCGGGACAGGGGGCGCAGATACGCAGTATTTT
CASSFGTGGADTQYF
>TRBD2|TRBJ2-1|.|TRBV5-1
TGCGCCAGCAGCTTGGTGCTAGCGGGTTCCTACAATGAGCAGTTCTTC
CASSLVLAGSYNEQFF
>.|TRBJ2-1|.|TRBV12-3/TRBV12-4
TGTGCCAGCACCGCGACACAGTACAATGAGCAGTTCTTC
CASTATQYNEQFF
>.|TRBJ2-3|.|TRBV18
TGTGCCAGCTCACCATCTAGTACCACAGATACGCAGTATTTT
CASSPSSTTDTQYF
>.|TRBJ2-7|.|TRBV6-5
TGTGCCAGCAGTACTACAGGTTTAGAGCAGTACTTC
CASSTTGLEQYF
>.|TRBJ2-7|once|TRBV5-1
TGCGCCAGCAGCTTGTTTCGGGGAGGAGCCTACGAGCAGTACTTC
CASSLFRGGAYEQYF
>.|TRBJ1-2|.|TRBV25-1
TGTGCCAGCCCTAGACCCTATGGCTACACCTTC
CASPRPYGYTF
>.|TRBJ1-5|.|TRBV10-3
TGTGCCATCGCGACGGGGAGAGCCGCTCAGCCCCAGCATTTT
CAIATGRAAQPQHF
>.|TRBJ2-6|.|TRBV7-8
TGTGCCAGCAGCTTAGCCCCGGGATATAGCTATTCTGGGGCCAACGTCCTGACTTTC
CASSLAPGYSYSGANVLTF
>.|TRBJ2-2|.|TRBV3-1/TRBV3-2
TGTGCCAGCAGCCAAGGTCCAGTGAACACCGGGGAGCTGTTTTTT
CASSQGPVNTGELFF
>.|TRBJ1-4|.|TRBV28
TGTGCCAGCAGTTTTGGCAGGGAAGAAAAACTGTTTTTT
CASSFGREEKLFF
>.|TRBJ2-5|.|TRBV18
TGTGCCAGCTCACCACGAGGCGAGACCCAGTACTTC
CASSPRGETQYF
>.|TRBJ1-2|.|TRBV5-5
TGTGCCAGCAGCGCCGACATCAGCTATGGCTACACCTTC
CASSADISYGYTF
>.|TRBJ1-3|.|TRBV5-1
TGCGCCAGCAGCCTGACAGGCACGAACTCTGGAAACACCATATATTTT
CASSLTGTNSGNTIYF
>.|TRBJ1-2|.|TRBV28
TGTGCCAGCGCGGGTGCCTATGGCTACACCTTC
CASAGAYGYTF
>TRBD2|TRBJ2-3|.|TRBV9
TGTGCCAGCAGCGAGCGGGGAACCACAGATACGCAGTATTTT
CASSERGTTDTQYF
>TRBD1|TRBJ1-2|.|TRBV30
TGTGCCCTTCAAGGGAAAGGACAGGCTTGGGGTAACTATGGCTACACCTTC
CALQGKGQAWGNYGYTF
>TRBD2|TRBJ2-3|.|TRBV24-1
TGTGCCACCAGTGATGAGACTAGCGGGGACACAGATACGCAGTATTTT
CATSDETSGDTDTQYF
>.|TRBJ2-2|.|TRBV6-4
TGTGCCAGCAGTGTAGGACATGGGAACACCGGGGAGCTGTTTTTT
CASSVGHGNTGELFF
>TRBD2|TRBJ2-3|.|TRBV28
TGTGCCAGCCGCGGGACTAGCGGGGGGGGGTTCACAGATACGCAGTATTTT
CASRGTSGGGFTDTQYF
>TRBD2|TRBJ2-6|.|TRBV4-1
TGCGCCAGCAGCCAAGGGGGGGGATACTCTGGGGCCAACGTCCTGACTTTC
CASSQGGGYSGANVLTF
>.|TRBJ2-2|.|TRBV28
TGTGCCAGCAGTCCCCGGACTTACACCGGGGAGCTGTTTTTT
CASSPRTYTGELFF
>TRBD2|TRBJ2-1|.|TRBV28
TGTGCCAGCAGCTTAGGGCTAGCGGCACGGGGGCAGTTCTTC
CASSLGLAARGQFF
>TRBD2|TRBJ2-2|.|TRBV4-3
TGCGCCAGCAGCCAAGATGGGGGGGAGAACACCGGGGAGCTGTTTTTT
CASSQDGGENTGELFF
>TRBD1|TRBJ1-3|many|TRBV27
TGTGCCAGCAACAGGGGAGGCTCTGGAAACACCATATATTTT
CASNRGGSGNTIYF
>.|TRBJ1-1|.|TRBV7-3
TGTGCCAGCAGCACATGGGGCAACACTGAAGCTTTCTTT
CASSTWGNTEAFF
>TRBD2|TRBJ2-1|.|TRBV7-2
TGTGCCAGCAGCTTAGATACTAGCGGGATCTCCTACAATGAGCAGTTCTTC
CASSLDTSGISYNEQFF
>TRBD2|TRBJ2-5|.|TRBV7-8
TGTGCCAGCAGCTTAGGATCGGGGGGAGAGACCCAGTACTTC
CASSLGSGGETQYF
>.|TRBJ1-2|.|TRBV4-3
TGCGCCAGCAGCCAAGAGGGGGGAGGGCGTTCCTATGGCTACACCTTC
CASSQEGGGRSYGYTF
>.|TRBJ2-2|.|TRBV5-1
TGCGCCAGCAGCTGGGGCAGAAACACCGGGGAGCTGTTTTTT
CASSWGRNTGELFF
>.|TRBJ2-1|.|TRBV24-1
TGTGCCACCAGTGATCCACAGGCGGTGGCGGGGCGCTTCTCCTACAATGAGCAGTTCTTC
CATSDPQAVAGRFSYNEQFF
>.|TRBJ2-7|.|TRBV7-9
TGTGCCAGCAGCTACGAGGTCGGCTACGAGCAGTACTTC
CASSYEVGYEQYF
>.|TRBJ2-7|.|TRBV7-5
TGTGTCAGATGTTCCCCGGGACACATCTACGAGCAGTACTTC
CVRCSPGHIYEQYF
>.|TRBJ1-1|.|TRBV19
TGTGCCAGTAGTACGGGTTGGGTACGGACTGAAGCTTTCTTT
CASSTGWVRTEAFF
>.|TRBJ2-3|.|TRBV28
TGTGCCAGCAGGCGGTTTCAGGGGACAGATACGCAGTATTTT
CASRRFQGTDTQYF
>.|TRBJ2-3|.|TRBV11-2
TGTGCCAGCAGCTTAGGCTTAGATCGAGGTACAGATACGCAGTATTTT
CASSLGLDRGTDTQYF
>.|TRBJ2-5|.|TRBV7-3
TGTGCCAGCAGCTTAATGGCTAGTTCCGAGACCCAGTACTTC
CASSLMASSETQYF
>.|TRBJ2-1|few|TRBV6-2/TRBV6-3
TGTGCCAGCAGTTACGGCAGGGGCTACCACAATGAGCAGTTCTTC
CASSYGRGYHNEQFF
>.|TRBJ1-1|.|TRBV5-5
TGTGCCAGCAGCCTGAACAGTAAACAAGCTTTCTTT
CASSLNSKQAFF
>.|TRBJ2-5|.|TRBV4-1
TGCGCCAGCAGCCAACGCTCCCCAGGGCTCCGGACAGCTAAAGAGACCCAGTACTTC
CASSQRSPGLRTAKETQYF
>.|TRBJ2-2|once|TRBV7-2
TGTGCCAGCAGCCCCAGGACTTTCACCGGGGAGCTGTTTTTT
CASSPRTFTGELFF
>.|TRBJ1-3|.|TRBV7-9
TGTGCCAGCAGCTTAGGAACCGGGGGAAACACCATATATTTT
CASSLGTGGNTIYF
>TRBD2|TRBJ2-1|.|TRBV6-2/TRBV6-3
TGTGCCAGCAGTTACTCGAACCGCGGACTAGCGGGGATTTACAATGAGCAGTTCTTC
CASSYSNRGLAGIYNEQFF
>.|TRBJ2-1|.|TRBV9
TGTGCCAGCAGCGTAGCGGGCGACAGAGGTGAGCAGTTCTTC
CASSVAGDRGEQFF
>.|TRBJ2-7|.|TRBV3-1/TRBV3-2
TGTGCCAGCAGCCGGTCCTCAAACGGACTGTACTTC
CASSRSSNGLYF
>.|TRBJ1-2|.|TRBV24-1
TGTGCCACCAGTGACTGGGGCAGGGCGGATGGCTACACCTTC
CATSDWGRADGYTF
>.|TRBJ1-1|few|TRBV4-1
TGCGCCAGCAGCCAAGACAATTTGAGGCCCGTCGGTACTGAAGCTTTCTTT
CASSQDNLRPVGTEAFF
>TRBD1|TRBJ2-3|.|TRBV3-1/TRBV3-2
TGTGCCAGCAGCCAATGGCAGGGGGTGCAGTATTTT
CASSQWQGVQYF
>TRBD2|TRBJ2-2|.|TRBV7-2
TGTGCCAGCAGCTTCGCGGGAGGGCCGAGCGGCGGGGAGCTGTTTTTT
CASSFAGGPSGGELFF